The clone carrying this T cell receptor beta chain is a singleton in its sample. Germline values: CDR1 MDHEN, CDR2 SYDVKM. The CDR3 is 13 residues long. Trimming removed 8 bases from V and 7 bases from J; junction bases left unmatched: 10. The source of the sample is a study of blood T cell repertoires in COVID-19. Study details: The study drew acute and convalescent COVID-19 samples from the United States, Italy and Spain. Sample material is recorded as cDNA or gDNA derived from T cells, B-cell-depleted T cells, or PBMCs.

Original data processing: It was from reference gene primer amplification that nucleated cell counts were estimated. Generated by immunoSEQ multiplex PCR, the TCRdb table keeps only in-frame clones and is missing some. Clone size and the V and J calls come from that table; the DNA yielded D and trimming. Of over 250,000 clones listed, 83% are singletons. Specimen: peripheral blood. This chain joins TRBV28 and TRBJ2-7, with TRBD2 identical over 8 bases. This sequence was found in a woman aged 45-59 years who had recovered from COVID-19. The CDR3, as DNA: TGTGCCAGCTTTAGCGGGACGGAGGGGGAGCAGTACTTC. Its translation is CASFSGTEGEQYF.